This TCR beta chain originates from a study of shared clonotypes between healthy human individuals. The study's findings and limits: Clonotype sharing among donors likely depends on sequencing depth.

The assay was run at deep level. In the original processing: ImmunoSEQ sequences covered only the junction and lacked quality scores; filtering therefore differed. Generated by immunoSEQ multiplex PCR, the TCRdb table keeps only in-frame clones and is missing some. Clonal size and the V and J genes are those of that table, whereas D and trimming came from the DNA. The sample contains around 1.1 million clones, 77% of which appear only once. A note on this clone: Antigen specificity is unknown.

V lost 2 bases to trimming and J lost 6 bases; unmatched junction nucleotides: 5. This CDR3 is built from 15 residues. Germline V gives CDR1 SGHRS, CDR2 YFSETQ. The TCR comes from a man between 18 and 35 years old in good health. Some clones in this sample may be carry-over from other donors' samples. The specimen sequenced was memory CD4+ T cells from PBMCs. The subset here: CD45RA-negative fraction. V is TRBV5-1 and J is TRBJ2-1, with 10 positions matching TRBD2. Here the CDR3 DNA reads TGCGCCAGCAGCTTAAGACTAGCGGGTAGCAATGAGCAGTTCTTC. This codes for CASSLRLAGSNEQFF.